Listed below are T cell receptor beta chains from one sample, sequenced in a study of blood T cells in healthy people across ages. TCRdb passed the 5' RACE reads through MiXCR, listing each CDR3 protein once. This table has roughly 2 million distinct CDR3 sequences, about 50% appearing once. Source material: blood. These receptors originate from a woman in her forties in good health. CDR3s include the opening cysteine and the closing phenylalanine or tryptophan. D genes are given only for firm matches. Some rows mark clone size as missing; the rest say once, few, many or name a class of expanded clone.

size: NA
J: TRBJ2-5
V: TRBV13
D: TRBD1
DNA: TGTGCCAGCAGCCCCGGACAGGGTTGGGAGATTGAGCAGTACTTC
CDR3: CASSPGQGWEIEQYF

size: NA
J: TRBJ1-5
V: TRBV12-3/TRBV12-4
D: NA
DNA: TGTGCCAGCAGTTTAGATATTCAGGGGAGGTTCTATCAGCCCCAGCATTTT
CDR3: CASSLDIQGRFYQPQHF

size: many
J: TRBJ2-3
V: TRBV7-2
D: TRBD2
DNA: TGTGCCAGCAGCTACAGCGGGGGGGGACGAGATACGCAGTATTTT
CDR3: CASSYSGGGRDTQYF

size: NA
J: TRBJ2-1
V: TRBV27
D: TRBD2
DNA: TGTGCCAGCTCGGTTGGACCGGGACGGGGGGGCGAGGAGCAGTTCTTC
CDR3: CASSVGPGRGGEEQFF

size: few
J: TRBJ1-1
V: TRBV6-2/TRBV6-3
D: NA
DNA: TGTGCCAGCAGTCCCGCGGGGTTGAACACTGAAGCTTTCTTT
CDR3: CASSPAGLNTEAFF

size: NA
J: TRBJ2-5
V: TRBV2
D: NA
DNA: TGTGCCAGCAGTGGGCAGGAGGGGGTGGTACAAGAGACCCAGTACTTC
CDR3: CASSGQEGVVQETQYF

size: NA
J: TRBJ1-5
V: TRBV4-3
D: NA
DNA: TGCGCCAGCAGCCAAGATCGGGCAGGGCTAGACCATGGCAATCAGCCCCAGCATTTT
CDR3: CASSQDRAGLDHGNQPQHF

size: NA
J: TRBJ1-2
V: TRBV24-1
D: NA
DNA: TGTGCCACCAGTGATTACCCCTCGGATGGCTACACCTTC
CDR3: CATSDYPSDGYTF

size: few
J: TRBJ1-4
V: TRBV24-1
D: NA
DNA: TGTGCCACCAGTGATCCGGGACCGGAGGGAGAAAAACTGTTTTTT
CDR3: CATSDPGPEGEKLFF

size: few
J: TRBJ1-2
V: TRBV14
D: NA
DNA: TGTGCCAGCAGCGCAAGCCAGCCTTTATGGGATGGCTACACCTTC
CDR3: CASSASQPLWDGYTF

size: NA
J: TRBJ2-3
V: TRBV9
D: TRBD2
DNA: TGTGCCAGCAGCACGCGGGACTACACAGATACGCAGTATTTT
CDR3: CASSTRDYTDTQYF

size: few
J: TRBJ2-3
V: TRBV28
D: NA
DNA: TGTGCCAGCAAGTCGGCGGCCACTAATACGCAGTATTTT
CDR3: CASKSAATNTQYF

size: NA
J: TRBJ2-4
V: TRBV7-2
D: NA
DNA: TGTGCCAGCAGCCCAGGGGAGGGGCCGGGCAAAAACATTCAGTACTTC
CDR3: CASSPGEGPGKNIQYF

size: few
J: TRBJ2-3
V: TRBV24-1
D: NA
DNA: TGTGCCACCAGTGACATACGGGACGATGAAGATACGCAGTATTTT
CDR3: CATSDIRDDEDTQYF

size: few
J: TRBJ2-7
V: TRBV3-1
D: NA
DNA: TGTGCCAGCAGCCAAGATACGACCGGATCCTACGAGCAGTACTTC
CDR3: CASSQDTTGSYEQYF

size: NA
J: TRBJ2-7
V: TRBV18
D: TRBD1
DNA: TGTGCCAGCTCCCCGACACCGGGACAGAATTACGAGCAGTACTTC
CDR3: CASSPTPGQNYEQYF

size: NA
J: TRBJ2-3
V: TRBV6-6
D: TRBD1
DNA: TGTGCCAGCAGTCTACCCGGGACAGGGTCAACAGATACGCAGTATTTT
CDR3: CASSLPGTGSTDTQYF

size: NA
J: TRBJ2-3
V: TRBV9
D: TRBD2
DNA: TGTGCCAGCAGCCCCCTAAAGTACGGCGGGGGGGCCACCGATACGCAGTATTTT
CDR3: CASSPLKYGGGATDTQYF

size: NA
J: TRBJ2-1
V: TRBV5-1
D: NA
DNA: TGCGCCAGCAGCATACGACAGGCCGTTAACGACAATGAGCAGTTCTTC
CDR3: CASSIRQAVNDNEQFF

size: few
J: TRBJ2-5
V: TRBV7-2
D: NA
DNA: TGTGCCAGCAGCCCAGGGTCAACTACGACCGAGACCCAGTACTTC
CDR3: CASSPGSTTTETQYF

size: NA
J: TRBJ1-2
V: TRBV3-1
D: NA
DNA: TGTGCCAGCAGCCAAGATACTGGGTTCCGTGGCTACACCTTC
CDR3: CASSQDTGFRGYTF

size: NA
J: TRBJ1-2
V: TRBV7-2
D: NA
DNA: TGTGCCAGCAGCATAAACGGTGGTTTGACAGCGTCTAACTATGGCTACACCTTC
CDR3: CASSINGGLTASNYGYTF

size: NA
J: TRBJ2-7
V: TRBV7-2
D: TRBD2
DNA: TGTGCCAGCACCGCTAGCGGCTCCGCCTACGAGCAGTACTTC
CDR3: CASTASGSAYEQYF

size: NA
J: TRBJ2-3
V: TRBV11-2
D: NA
DNA: TGTGCCAGCACCCGAGGTCAGGGGGGGCGAACAGATACGCAGTATTTT
CDR3: CASTRGQGGRTDTQYF

size: NA
J: TRBJ2-1
V: TRBV9
D: TRBD2
DNA: TGTGCCAGCAGCGACCCCGCGGGGGGCATATACAATGAGCAGTTCTTC
CDR3: CASSDPAGGIYNEQFF

size: few
J: TRBJ2-5
V: TRBV5-1
D: NA
DNA: TGCGCCAGCAGCGGTGGGGTTACGTCAGGGTGGCGAGAGACCCAGTACTTC
CDR3: CASSGGVTSGWRETQYF

size: NA
J: TRBJ2-1
V: TRBV12-3/TRBV12-4
D: NA
DNA: TGTGCCAGCAGTTTAAGTTCGGGTGCGGGGCGGACGAGCTCCTACAATGAGCAGTTCTTC
CDR3: CASSLSSGAGRTSSYNEQFF

size: NA
J: TRBJ2-5
V: TRBV6-1
D: NA
DNA: TGTGCCAGCAGTGAAATGCGGTATCAAGAGACCCAGTACTTC
CDR3: CASSEMRYQETQYF

size: NA
J: TRBJ2-6
V: TRBV7-9
D: NA
DNA: TGTGCCAGCAGCTTCCCGGTGTATGGTGGGAATACAGGGGCCAACGTCCTGACTTTC
CDR3: CASSFPVYGGNTGANVLTF

size: NA
J: TRBJ2-3
V: TRBV24-1
D: NA
DNA: TGTGCCACCAGTGATCCGGTTATAGGCGCGGGGGCCCGCACAGATACGCAGTATTTT
CDR3: CATSDPVIGAGARTDTQYF

size: NA
J: TRBJ2-3
V: TRBV6-5
D: TRBD1
DNA: TGTGCCAGCGCCCAAAAGGGACAGGGGAGAACAGATACGCAGTATTTT
CDR3: CASAQKGQGRTDTQYF

size: once
J: TRBJ2-3
V: TRBV12-3/TRBV12-4
D: NA
DNA: TGTGCCAGCCATGTCGGGACTAGCACAGATACGCAGTATTTT
CDR3: CASHVGTSTDTQYF

size: NA
J: TRBJ2-5
V: TRBV2
D: NA
DNA: TGTGCCAGCAGTGAAACCCGACAGACCCAAGAGACCCAGTACTTC
CDR3: CASSETRQTQETQYF

size: NA
J: TRBJ1-5
V: TRBV29-1
D: NA
DNA: TGCAGCGTTGATGGGGGTAGCAATCAGCCCCAGCATTTT
CDR3: CSVDGGSNQPQHF

size: NA
J: TRBJ2-1
V: TRBV20-1
D: NA
DNA: TGCAGTGCTAGGCACCTAATTACTAGCTCCTACAATGAGCAGTTCTTC
CDR3: CSARHLITSSYNEQFF